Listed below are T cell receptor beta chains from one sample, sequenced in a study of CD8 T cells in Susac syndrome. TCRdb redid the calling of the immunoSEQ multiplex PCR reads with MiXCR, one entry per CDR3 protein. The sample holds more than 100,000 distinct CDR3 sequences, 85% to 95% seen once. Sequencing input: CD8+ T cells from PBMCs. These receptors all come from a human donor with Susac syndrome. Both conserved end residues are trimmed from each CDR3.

CDR3 protein: ASSLGTGSTQY; J gene: TRBJ2-5; V gene: TRBV11-2
CDR3 protein: ASSYLAGEGETQY; J gene: TRBJ2-5; V gene: TRBV11-2
CDR3 protein: ATSGRRRNEQF; J gene: TRBJ2-1; V gene: TRBV24-1
CDR3 protein: ASSLGAGGQDTQY; J gene: TRBJ2-3; V gene: TRBV27
CDR3 protein: ASSRSNYEQY; J gene: TRBJ2-7; V gene: TRBV11-2
CDR3 protein: ASSNPGRSYEQY; J gene: TRBJ2-7; V gene: TRBV7-9
CDR3 protein: ASSRGGNEQF; J gene: TRBJ2-1; V gene: TRBV5-4
CDR3 protein: AHGSPLDTDTQY; J gene: TRBJ2-3; V gene: TRBV5-4
CDR3 protein: ATGSGEGDSNQPQH; J gene: TRBJ1-5; V gene: TRBV10-2
CDR3 protein: ASSFPTGELF; J gene: TRBJ2-2; V gene: TRBV7-3
CDR3 protein: ASSVVAGSREQY; J gene: TRBJ2-7; V gene: TRBV9
CDR3 protein: ASSPLGGGGAFGQF; J gene: TRBJ2-1; V gene: TRBV7-6
CDR3 protein: ASSTSGTHTYEQY; J gene: TRBJ2-7; V gene: TRBV7-2
CDR3 protein: ASSPTSVEQY; J gene: TRBJ2-7; V gene: TRBV6-1
CDR3 protein: SVDYGQGEQY; J gene: TRBJ2-7; V gene: TRBV29-1
CDR3 protein: ASSPGQGATNEQF; J gene: TRBJ2-1; V gene: TRBV12-3/TRBV12-4
CDR3 protein: ASSQAGGPTDTQY; J gene: TRBJ2-3; V gene: TRBV3-1
CDR3 protein: ASSLPSGTYEQY; J gene: TRBJ2-7; V gene: TRBV7-2
CDR3 protein: ASSHQRGASTDTQY; J gene: TRBJ2-3; V gene: TRBV14
CDR3 protein: ASSADTQEDTQY; J gene: TRBJ2-3; V gene: TRBV6-5
CDR3 protein: ASSDSDETQY; J gene: TRBJ2-5; V gene: TRBV2
CDR3 protein: SAREDRGYEQY; J gene: TRBJ2-7; V gene: TRBV20-1
CDR3 protein: ATSRDTADTQY; J gene: TRBJ2-3; V gene: TRBV15
CDR3 protein: ASSWRVGQPQH; J gene: TRBJ1-5; V gene: TRBV5-1
CDR3 protein: ASSEFYDEQY; J gene: TRBJ2-7; V gene: TRBV2
CDR3 protein: ASSDHAGTGVYEQY; J gene: TRBJ2-7; V gene: TRBV4-1
CDR3 protein: SVDLAGRTGETQY; J gene: TRBJ2-5; V gene: TRBV29-1
CDR3 protein: SVELGVRSSQY; J gene: TRBJ2-7; V gene: TRBV29-1
CDR3 protein: ASSQEGAGASTQQY; J gene: TRBJ2-7; V gene: TRBV4-2
CDR3 protein: ASSLVVAGHSGANVLT; J gene: TRBJ2-6; V gene: TRBV7-6
CDR3 protein: ASSFGPSGDEQY; J gene: TRBJ2-7; V gene: TRBV12-3/TRBV12-4
CDR3 protein: ASSLGATLQETQY; J gene: TRBJ2-5; V gene: TRBV7-2
CDR3 protein: ASSEGVTSTDTQY; J gene: TRBJ2-3; V gene: TRBV2
CDR3 protein: ASSGGTEGPQH; J gene: TRBJ1-5; V gene: TRBV9
CDR3 protein: ASSGGGGPQH; J gene: TRBJ1-5; V gene: TRBV13
CDR3 protein: ASSLNPIPGRNYGYT; J gene: TRBJ1-2; V gene: TRBV6-2/TRBV6-3
CDR3 protein: SAGNLADSYEQY; J gene: TRBJ2-7; V gene: TRBV20-1
CDR3 protein: SVAPGTYEQY; J gene: TRBJ2-7; V gene: TRBV29-1
CDR3 protein: ASSVARDRNTGELF; J gene: TRBJ2-2; V gene: TRBV9
CDR3 protein: ASSPRHIPYNEQF; J gene: TRBJ2-1; V gene: TRBV12-3/TRBV12-4
CDR3 protein: ASSSPDGQETQY; J gene: TRBJ2-5; V gene: TRBV9
CDR3 protein: ASSGPRQETQY; J gene: TRBJ2-5; V gene: TRBV25-1